This TCR beta chain was sequenced for a study of blood T cell repertoires in COVID-19. About the research overall: Acute-phase and convalescent COVID-19 samples originated in the United States, Italy and Spain. From T cells, B-cell-depleted T cells, or PBMCs came the material, which was cDNA or gDNA.

Per the authors' pipeline: Reference gene primer amplification yielded estimated nucleated cell counts. Sequencing used immunoSEQ multiplex PCR; TCRdb keeps in-frame clones, though not all of them. The V and J calls and clone size were taken over from that table, and D and trimming were inferred from the DNA. Of 100,000 to 150,000 clones in the sample, 55% to 75% were seen once. This TCR was sampled from an older woman with acute or convalescent COVID-19. Sequences were obtained from peripheral blood.

The chain's CDR3 is CASSVLGRCTEAFF. For the CDR3, the DNA is TGTGCCAGCAGCGTATTGGGCAGATGCACTGAAGCTTTCTTT. This rearrangement joins TRBV9 to TRBJ1-1; D not resolved. Per the germline V gene, CDR1 is SGDLS and CDR2 is YYNGEE. The CDR3 totals 14 residues. The V gene lost 1 base and the J gene lost 4 bases, with 11 bases spanning the gap.